This T cell receptor beta chain came from a study of cytomegalovirus exposure and HLA in healthy donors. From germline, CDR1 is MDHEN and CDR2 SYDVKM. The CDR3 runs 19 residues. V trimming: 5 bases; J trimming: 0 bases; junction bases outside the gene matches: 18. The PCR contained 60 Vbeta and 13 Jbeta primers. Method: immunoSEQ multiplex PCR; TCRdb's copy keeps in-frame clones and lacks some. The data show 120,000 or so clones, over 75% seen once. This receptor was identified in a human donor in good health. The sequenced sample was PBMCs. The chain joins TRBV28 to TRBJ1-1; 7 bases agree with TRBD1. CDR3 residues: CASSIYTLWTGYMNTEAFF. CDR3 nucleotide sequence: TGTGCCAGCAGTATATACACGCTTTGGACAGGCTACATGAACACTGAAGCTTTCTTT. Looking up the rest from reference TRBV28 and TRBJ1-1 gives the full variable domain: DVKVTQSSRYLVKRTGEKVFLECVQDMDHENMFWYRQDPGLGLRLIYFSYDVKMKEKGDIPEGYSVSREKKERFSLILESASTNQTSMYLCASSIYTLWTGYMNTEAFFGQGTRLTVV.